This paragraph reports one T cell receptor beta chain. What antigen it recognizes has not been identified. It has no much larger one-base neighbor in the sample; base qualities were not kept. Libraries were constructed by RT-PCR. Sequencing used an Illumina HiSeq 2500. TCRdb cleaned the public reads at Q25 with fastp, built clones with MiXCR and kept in-frame beta chains. Records with the same CDR3 protein are collapsed into one entry carrying the most frequent genes and DNA. The sample records roughly 500,000 distinct CDR3 sequences, about 15% of which are singletons. The top ten hold less than 4% of the sample. The data were taken from a study of response to subunit inactivated influenza vaccine listed by TCRdb under 2018. Concerning the study at large: To follow how T cells responded to a trivalent subunit inactivated influenza vaccine, the researchers relied on deep quantitative profiling of the T cell receptor repertoire.

General study outcomes and caveats: The authors suggested that each seasonal influenza vaccination may recruit only a limited number of new T cells.

Germline trimming: 4 bases from V, 6 bases from J; junction bases outside gene matches: 6. As encoded in the germline V gene, CDR1 is SGDLS while CDR2 is YYNGEE. From cysteine to phenylalanine, the CDR3 is 14 amino acids long. CDR3 DNA is the only sequence kept; it has 42 bases, read in frame from the first base. The sample was CD4+ T cells sorted from PBMCs, taken around 25 months after vaccination. This receptor was taken from a man aged 45 to 70 who received an inactivated influenza vaccine. Donor details come from another sample of the same person, matched by shared clones. The chain is made from TRBV9 and TRBJ2-7; a stretch of 11 junction bases matches TRBD2. The nucleotide sequence is TGTGCCAGCAGCCGCACGACTAGCGGGGCCGAGCAGTACTTC. Its translation is CASSRTTSGAEQYF.